This T cell receptor beta chain was captured by sequencing in a study of cytomegalovirus exposure and HLA in healthy donors. This clone was recorded a few times. Looked up from germline, CDR1 is SGHTA and CDR2 is FQGNSA. J was trimmed by 4 bases and V by 4 bases; bases with no gene match: 4. This CDR3 is built from 14 residues. Use of 60 Vbeta and 13 Jbeta primers characterized the PCR. Generated by immunoSEQ multiplex PCR, the TCRdb table keeps only in-frame clones and is missing some. The sample includes about 110,000 clones, roughly four fifths of them seen just once. The receptor's source is a male donor in good health and CMV-seropositive. Sequencing used PBMCs. V and J are TRBV7-2 and TRBJ2-3, with TRBD2 matching 8 bases. In nucleotides, the CDR3 is TGTGCCAGCAGCTCGATCGGGGGGGCAGATACGCAGTATTTT. Translating it yields CASSSIGGADTQYF.